Reported below is one T cell receptor (beta chain). This specimen comes from a study of blood T cell repertoires in COVID-19. Libraries were prepared by immunoSEQ multiplex PCR; TCRdb keeps only in-frame clonotypes and omits some of them. The sample includes approximately 25,000 clones, about 76% of them seen just once. This clonotype was sampled from an older man with active or convalescent COVID-19. The sequencing sample was made of peripheral blood.

The chain's CDR3 is CASSLPTSGYQETQYF. The CDR3 DNA is TGTGCCAGCAGTTTGCCTACTAGCGGCTACCAAGAGACCCAGTACTTC. The chain employs TRBV28 and TRBJ2-5, with 8 bases matching TRBD2. V lost 3 bases, J lost 0 bases, and 6 bases stayed unmatched. In germline, CDR1 is MDHEN, CDR2 SYDVKM. The CDR3 is 16 residues long.